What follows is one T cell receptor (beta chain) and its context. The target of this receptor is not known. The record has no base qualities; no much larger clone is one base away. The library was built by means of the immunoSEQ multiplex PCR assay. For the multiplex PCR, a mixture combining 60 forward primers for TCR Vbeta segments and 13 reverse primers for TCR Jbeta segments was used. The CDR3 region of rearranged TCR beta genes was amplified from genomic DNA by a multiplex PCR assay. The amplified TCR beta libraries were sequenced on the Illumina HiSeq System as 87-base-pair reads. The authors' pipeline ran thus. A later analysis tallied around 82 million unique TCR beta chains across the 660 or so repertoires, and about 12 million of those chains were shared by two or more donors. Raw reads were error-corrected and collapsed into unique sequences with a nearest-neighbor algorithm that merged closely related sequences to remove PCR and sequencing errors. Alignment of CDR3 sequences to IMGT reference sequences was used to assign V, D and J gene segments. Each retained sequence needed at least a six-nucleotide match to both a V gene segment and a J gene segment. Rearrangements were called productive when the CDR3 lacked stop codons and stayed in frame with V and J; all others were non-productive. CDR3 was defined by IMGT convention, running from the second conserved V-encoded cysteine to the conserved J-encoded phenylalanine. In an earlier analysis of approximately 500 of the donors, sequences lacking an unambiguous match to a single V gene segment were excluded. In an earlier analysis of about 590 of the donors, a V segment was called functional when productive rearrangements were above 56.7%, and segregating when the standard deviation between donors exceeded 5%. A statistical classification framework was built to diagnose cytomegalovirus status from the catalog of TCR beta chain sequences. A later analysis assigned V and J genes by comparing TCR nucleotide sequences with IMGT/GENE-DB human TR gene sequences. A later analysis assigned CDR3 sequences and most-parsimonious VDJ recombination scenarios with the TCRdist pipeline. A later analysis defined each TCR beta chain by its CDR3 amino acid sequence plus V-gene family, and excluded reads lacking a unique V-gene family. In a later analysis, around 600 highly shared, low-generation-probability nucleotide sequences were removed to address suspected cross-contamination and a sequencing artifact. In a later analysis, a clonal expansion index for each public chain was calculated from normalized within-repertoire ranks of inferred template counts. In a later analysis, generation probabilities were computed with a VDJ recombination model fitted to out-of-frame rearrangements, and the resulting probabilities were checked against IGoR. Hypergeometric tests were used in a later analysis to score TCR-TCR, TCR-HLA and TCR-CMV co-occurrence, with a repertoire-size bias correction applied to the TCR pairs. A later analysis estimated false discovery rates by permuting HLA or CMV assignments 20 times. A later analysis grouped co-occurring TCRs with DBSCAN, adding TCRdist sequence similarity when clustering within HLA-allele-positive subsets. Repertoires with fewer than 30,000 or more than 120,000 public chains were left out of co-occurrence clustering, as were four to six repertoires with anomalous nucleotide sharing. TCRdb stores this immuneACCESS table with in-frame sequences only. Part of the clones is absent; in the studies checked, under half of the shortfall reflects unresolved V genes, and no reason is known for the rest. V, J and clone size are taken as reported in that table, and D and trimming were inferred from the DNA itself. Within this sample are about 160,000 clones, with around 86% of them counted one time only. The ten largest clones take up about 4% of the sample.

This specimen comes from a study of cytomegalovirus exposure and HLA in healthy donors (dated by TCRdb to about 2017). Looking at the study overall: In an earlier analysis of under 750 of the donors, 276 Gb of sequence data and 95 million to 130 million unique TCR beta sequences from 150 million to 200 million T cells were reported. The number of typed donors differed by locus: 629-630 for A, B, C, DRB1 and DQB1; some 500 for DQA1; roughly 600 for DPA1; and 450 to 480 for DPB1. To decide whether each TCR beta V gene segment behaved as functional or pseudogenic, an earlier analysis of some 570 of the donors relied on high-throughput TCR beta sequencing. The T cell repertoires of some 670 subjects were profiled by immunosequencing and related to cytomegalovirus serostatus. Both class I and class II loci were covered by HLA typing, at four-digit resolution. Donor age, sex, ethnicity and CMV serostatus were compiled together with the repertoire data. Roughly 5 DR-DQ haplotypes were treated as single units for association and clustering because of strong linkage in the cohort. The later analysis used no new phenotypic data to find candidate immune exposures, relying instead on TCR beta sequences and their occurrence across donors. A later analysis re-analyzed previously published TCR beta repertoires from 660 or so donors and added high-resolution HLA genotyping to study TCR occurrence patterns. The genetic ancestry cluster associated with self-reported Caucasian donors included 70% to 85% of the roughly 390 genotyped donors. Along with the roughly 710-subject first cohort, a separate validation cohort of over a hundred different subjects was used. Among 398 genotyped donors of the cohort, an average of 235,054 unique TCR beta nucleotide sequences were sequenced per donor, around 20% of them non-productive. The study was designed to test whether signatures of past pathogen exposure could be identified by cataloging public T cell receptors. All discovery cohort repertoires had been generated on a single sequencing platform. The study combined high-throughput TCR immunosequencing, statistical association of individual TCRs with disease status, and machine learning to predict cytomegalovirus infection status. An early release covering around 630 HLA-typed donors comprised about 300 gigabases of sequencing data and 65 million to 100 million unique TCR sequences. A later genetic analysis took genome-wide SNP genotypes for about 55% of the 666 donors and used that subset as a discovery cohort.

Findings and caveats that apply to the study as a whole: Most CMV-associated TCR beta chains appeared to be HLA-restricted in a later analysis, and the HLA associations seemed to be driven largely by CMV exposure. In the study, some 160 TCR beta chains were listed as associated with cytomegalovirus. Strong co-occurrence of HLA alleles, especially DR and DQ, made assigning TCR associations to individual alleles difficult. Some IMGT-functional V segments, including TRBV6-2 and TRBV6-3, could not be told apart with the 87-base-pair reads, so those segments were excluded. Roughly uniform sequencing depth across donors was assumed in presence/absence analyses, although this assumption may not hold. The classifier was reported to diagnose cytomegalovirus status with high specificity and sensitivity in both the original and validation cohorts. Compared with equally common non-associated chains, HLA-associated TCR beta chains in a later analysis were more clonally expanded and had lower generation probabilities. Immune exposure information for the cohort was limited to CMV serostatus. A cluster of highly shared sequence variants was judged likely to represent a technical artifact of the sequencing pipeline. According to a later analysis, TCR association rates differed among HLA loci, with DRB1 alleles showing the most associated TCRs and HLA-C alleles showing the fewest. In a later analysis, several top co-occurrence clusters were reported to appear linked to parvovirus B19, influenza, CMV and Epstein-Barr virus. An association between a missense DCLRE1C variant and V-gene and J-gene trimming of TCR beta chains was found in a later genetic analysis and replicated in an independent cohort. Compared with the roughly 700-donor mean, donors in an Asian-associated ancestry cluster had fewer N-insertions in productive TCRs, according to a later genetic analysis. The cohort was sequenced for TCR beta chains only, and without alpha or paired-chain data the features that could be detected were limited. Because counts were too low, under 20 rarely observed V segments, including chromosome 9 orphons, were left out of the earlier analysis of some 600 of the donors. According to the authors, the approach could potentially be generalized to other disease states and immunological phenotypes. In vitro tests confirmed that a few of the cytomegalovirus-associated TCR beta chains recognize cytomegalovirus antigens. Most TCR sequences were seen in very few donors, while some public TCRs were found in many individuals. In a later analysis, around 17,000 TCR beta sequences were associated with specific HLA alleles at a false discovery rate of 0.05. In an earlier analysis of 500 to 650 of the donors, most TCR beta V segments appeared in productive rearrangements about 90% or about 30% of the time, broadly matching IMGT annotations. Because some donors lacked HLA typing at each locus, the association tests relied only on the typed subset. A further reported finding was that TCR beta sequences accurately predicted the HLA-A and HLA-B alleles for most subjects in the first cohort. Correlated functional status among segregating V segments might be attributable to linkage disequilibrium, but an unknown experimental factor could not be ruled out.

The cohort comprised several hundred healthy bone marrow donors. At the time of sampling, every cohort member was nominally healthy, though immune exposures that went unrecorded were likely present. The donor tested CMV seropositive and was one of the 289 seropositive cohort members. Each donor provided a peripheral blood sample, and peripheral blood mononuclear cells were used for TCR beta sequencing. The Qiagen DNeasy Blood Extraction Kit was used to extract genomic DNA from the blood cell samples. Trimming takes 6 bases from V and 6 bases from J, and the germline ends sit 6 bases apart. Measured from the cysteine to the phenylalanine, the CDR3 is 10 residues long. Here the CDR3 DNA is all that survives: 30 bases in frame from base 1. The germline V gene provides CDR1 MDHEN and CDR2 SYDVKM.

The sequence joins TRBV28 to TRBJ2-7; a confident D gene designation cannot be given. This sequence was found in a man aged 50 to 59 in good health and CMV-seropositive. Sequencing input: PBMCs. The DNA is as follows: TGTGCCAGCAGGGCTCGCGAGCAGTACTTC. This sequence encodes CASRAREQYF.